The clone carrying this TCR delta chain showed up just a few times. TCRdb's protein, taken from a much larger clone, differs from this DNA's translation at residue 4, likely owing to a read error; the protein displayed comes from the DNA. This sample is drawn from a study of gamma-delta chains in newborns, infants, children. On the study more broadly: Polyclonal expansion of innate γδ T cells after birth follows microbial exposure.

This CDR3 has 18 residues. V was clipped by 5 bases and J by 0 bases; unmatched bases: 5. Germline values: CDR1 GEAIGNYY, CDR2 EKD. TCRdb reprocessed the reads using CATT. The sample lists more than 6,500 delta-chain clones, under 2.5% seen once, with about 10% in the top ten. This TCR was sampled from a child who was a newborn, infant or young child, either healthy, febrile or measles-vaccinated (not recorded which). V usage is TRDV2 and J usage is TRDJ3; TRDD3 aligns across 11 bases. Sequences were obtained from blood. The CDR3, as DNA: TGTGCCTGTGGCCACTGGGGGATAAGCTCCTGGGACACCCGACAGATGTTTTTC. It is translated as CACGHWGISSWDTRQMFF.